Below are 15 T cell receptor beta chains sequenced from a single sample in a study of shared clonotypes between healthy human individuals. Sequenced by immunoSEQ multiplex PCR; TCRdb stores in-frame clones only, minus some. The sample contains some 2,000,000 clones, roughly 95% of which appear only once. The material sequenced was naive CD4+ T cells sorted from blood. Regarding subset: CD45RA+ positively selected. All receptors derive from a man aged 18 to 29 in good health.

This chain uses TRBV19 with TRBJ1-6, with a weak D call TRBD1 (5 bases). Per the germline V gene, CDR1 is LNHDA and CDR2 is SQIVND (reference sequence). V was clipped by 7 bases and J by 7 bases, with 17 bases between them. This CDR3 spans 15 amino acids. This chain's CDR3 is CASKPDSYLNSPLHF. CDR3 coding DNA: TGTGCCAGTAAGCCCGACAGCTACTTGAATTCACCCCTCCACTTT.

This clone was recorded once. The chain carries TRBV21-1 and TRBJ2-7; the D call TRBD2 from the table was never checked on the DNA. TRBV21-1 is listed as a pseudogene. This CDR3 has 18 amino acids. CDR3 protein: CASSKKELAKENLYEQYF. The CDR3 coding sequence is TGTGCCAGCAGCAAAAAAGAACTAGCGAAAGAGAATCTCTACGAGCAGTACTTC.

The chain uses TRBV2 and TRBJ2-2; no definite D call. The germline V gene has CDR1 SNHLY and CDR2 FYNNEI. V lost 4 bases, J lost 1 base, and 7 bases lay in between. This CDR3 contains 14 residues. The CDR3 sequence: CASSVNWNTGELFF. The DNA of the CDR3 is TGTGCCAGCAGTGTAAATTGGAACACCGGGGAGCTGTTTTTT.

This chain joins TRBV10-3 and TRBJ2-7; 7 bases are a match to TRBD1. The junction had 19 bases not matched to a gene; V was cut back by 10 bases and J by 7 bases. The CDR3 length is 15 residues. Germline loops: CDR1 ENHRY, CDR2 SYGVKD. Here the CDR3 reads CATSQAGGTYEEQYF. In nucleotides, the CDR3 is TGTGCCACGTCTCAGGCAGGGGGTACGTACGAGGAGCAGTACTTC.

CDR3 loop: CASSLGGSSTEAFF. In DNA, the CDR3 is TGTGCCAGCAGCTTAGGGGGATCGAGCACTGAAGCTTTCTTT. This chain connects TRBV7-3 to TRBJ1-1; the D gene is possibly TRBD1 (5 bases). V was shortened by 2 bases and J by 4 bases, with 11 bases between the two germline ends. The germline V gene has CDR1 SGHTA and CDR2 FQGTGA. The CDR3 contains 14 residues.

The chain employs TRBV19 and TRBJ1-1; the D is unclear. The CDR3 runs to 13 residues. V lost 5 bases and J lost 10, with 17 bases in between. Looked up from germline, CDR1 is LNHDA and CDR2 is SQIVND (reference sequence). Here the CDR3 DNA reads TGTGCCAGTAGTTCTGACCATTGGGCCTCAGCTTTCTTT. It encodes CASSSDHWASAFF.

The V call is TRBV7-9, the J call TRBJ2-1, with 7 bases aligning to TRBD2. The V gene's germline CDR1 is SEHNR and CDR2 FQNEAQ (reference sequence). V was clipped by 5 bases and J by 8 bases; unmatched bases: 6. The CDR3 is 13 amino acids. CDR3 residues: CASSTRLADEQFF. The CDR3 DNA reads as TGTGCCAGCAGCACCCGACTAGCCGATGAGCAGTTCTTC.

The V call is TRBV30, the J call TRBJ2-2; 9 nucleotides align to TRBD2. The CDR3 totals 16 residues. CDR1 and CDR2 (germline): GTSNPN, SVGIG (reference sequence). In DNA form, the CDR3 reads TGTGCTTGGGCCTCGGCGGCGGGAGGGTACACCGGGGAGCTGTTTTTT. The encoded protein is CAWASAAGGYTGELFF.

V and J are TRBV5-1 and TRBJ2-7; possibly TRBD1 or TRBD2 for D (6 bases each). The CDR3 sequence is 14 residues long. Trimming cost V 2 bases and J 2 bases, with 11 bases left between them. Germline assignment: CDR1 SGHRS and CDR2 YFSETQ. This chain's CDR3 is CASSLGGKAYEQYF. The CDR3 DNA reads TGCGCCAGCAGCTTAGGGGGGAAGGCCTACGAGCAGTACTTC.

The chain has TRBV5-1 and TRBJ2-7; 8 nucleotides match TRBD1. V was pared by 8 bases and J by 5 bases, with 9 bases of the junction left unmatched. Germline V gene lookup returns CDR1 SGHRS and CDR2 YFSETQ. The CDR3 has 13 residues. CDR3 protein: CASGEDRAHEQYF. The CDR3 coding sequence is TGCGCCAGTGGCGAGGACAGGGCCCACGAGCAGTACTTC.

This chain uses TRBV7-8 with TRBJ2-7, with D possibly matching TRBD1 (6 bases). Germline lookup yields CDR1 SGHVS and CDR2 FQNEAQ. Between the trimmed V and J ends, which lost 5 bases and 4 bases, there was a span of 9 bases. The CDR3 loop spans 12 amino acids. The CDR3 DNA reads TGTGCCAGCAGCCAACAGGGTTACGAGCAGTACTTC. Translated, it gives CASSQQGYEQYF.

The rearrangement uses TRBV5-1 and TRBJ2-3; 9 bases match TRBD1. J gave up 1 base and V 3 bases, and 6 bases lay outside the gene matches. The CDR3 has 16 amino acids. The germline CDR1 and CDR2 sequences are SGHRS and YFSETQ. Here the CDR3 DNA reads TGCGCCAGCAGCTCACAGGGGGCCTCTGGCACAGATACGCAGTATTTT. It codes for CASSSQGASGTDTQYF.

This chain connects TRBV18 to TRBJ1-1, with D unclear. The CDR3 is 12 residues long. Germline-derived CDR1 and CDR2 are KGHSH and LQKENI. V shed 5 bases and J shed 3 bases, with 7 bases lying between them. The CDR3: CASSSGHTEAFF. CDR3 bases: TGTGCCAGCTCATCCGGACACACTGAAGCTTTCTTT.

The CDR3 is CASRFNSGNTIYF. The CDR3 nucleotides are TGTGCCAGCAGATTTAACTCTGGAAACACCATATATTTT. This chain uses TRBV25-1 with TRBJ1-3; D unresolved. The CDR3 length is 13 residues. Germline V lookup: CDR1 MGHDK, CDR2 SYGVNS. V lost 6 bases to trimming and J lost 0 bases, with 6 bases between them.

The chain joins TRBV18 to TRBJ2-7, with 10 bases aligning to TRBD1. V trimming: 1 base; J trimming: 5 bases; junction bases outside the gene matches: 2. The CDR3 spans 14 residues. Germline V gives CDR1 KGHSH, CDR2 LQKENI. CDR3 region: CASSPLGQGNEQYF. CDR3 bases: TGTGCCAGCTCACCACTGGGACAGGGGAACGAGCAGTACTTC. The entire variable domain, with the rest obtained from reference TRBV18 and TRBJ2-7, is as follows: NAGVMQNPRHLVRRRGQEARLRCSPMKGHSHVYWYRQLPEEGLKFMVYLQKENIIDESGMPKERFSAEFPKEGPSILRIQQVVRGDSAAYFCASSPLGQGNEQYFGPGTRLTVT.